This T cell receptor (beta chain) stems from a study of blood T cell repertoires in COVID-19. Study details: Specimens from acute and convalescent COVID-19 originated in the United States, Italy and Spain. PBMCs, B-cell-depleted T cells, or T cells were the source of the cDNA or gDNA that made up the material.

Under the authors' procedure: From reference gene primer amplification, estimates of nucleated cell counts were derived. The repertoire was sequenced with immunoSEQ multiplex PCR; TCRdb's copy has only in-frame clones and lacks some. V and J calls plus clone size are reproduced from that table; the DNA served to infer D and trimming. The table has around 63,000 clones, approximately 86% seen once; the top ten hold about 18%. V lost 5 bases to trimming and J lost 8 bases; unmatched junction nucleotides: 6. The CDR3 contains 16 residues. Germline V gene sequence: CDR1 SGHNT, CDR2 YENEEA. V is TRBV11-3 and J is TRBJ2-1; 16 positions match TRBD2. The sample consisted of peripheral blood. This TCR was recovered from a woman aged 80 or over with active COVID-19. This CDR3 is CASSPGTSGGAHEQFF. The CDR3 nucleotides are TGTGCCAGCAGCCCCGGGACTAGCGGGGGGGCTCATGAGCAGTTCTTC.